A single sample is the source of the 31 T cell receptor beta chains below, sequenced in a study of PD-1 blockade in classical Hodgkin lymphoma. The time point here: cycle 4 day 1 (C4D1), after about 6 weeks of nivolumab. Each patient's relapse followed autologous stem cell transplantation, and brentuximab vedotin exposure varied. The method was immunoSEQ multiplex PCR; TCRdb's version includes in-frame clones alone and lacks a portion of them. The table includes tens of thousands of clones, more than 90% detected once. The specimen comprised peripheral blood mononuclear cells (PBMCs), sampled before the fourth cycle of nivolumab. These receptors were obtained from a human donor with classical Hodgkin lymphoma.

The chain combines TRBV6-1 with TRBJ2-1; unclear D gene. The germline V gene has CDR1 MNHNS and CDR2 SASEGT. Trimming stripped 5 bases from V and 6 bases from J, with 5 bases between. The CDR3 extends over 11 amino acids. The CDR3 coding sequence is TGTGCCAGCAGTAACCCCAATGAGCAGTTCTTC. It specifies CASSNPNEQFF.

The genes are TRBV7-9 and TRBJ1-6; unclear D gene. Trimming removed 5 bases from V and 9 bases from J, with 11 bases in between. This CDR3 is built from 13 residues. Germline CDR1 SEHNR, CDR2 FQNEAQ (reference sequence). The CDR3 sequence is CASSDGPGSPLHF. CDR3 DNA sequence: TGTGCCAGCAGCGATGGCCCGGGTTCACCCCTCCACTTT.

This clone was seen more than once but under ten times. The CDR3 sequence is CASSEIGQNEKLFF. The CDR3 DNA sequence: TGTGCCAGCAGTGAAATAGGGCAAAATGAAAAACTGTTTTTT. The rearrangement links TRBV25-1 to TRBJ1-4, with unresolved D. Germline values: CDR1 MGHDK, CDR2 SYGVNS. CDR3 length: 14 residues. V was pared by 2 bases and J by 5 bases, with 9 bases between.

This chain joins TRBV13 and TRBJ2-5; D is unclear. In germline, CDR1 is PRHDT, CDR2 FYEKMQ (reference sequence). The V and J ends lost 3 bases and 5 bases respectively, with 10 bases between them. This CDR3 contains 13 residues. In DNA form, the CDR3 reads TGTGCCAGCAGCTTTGCTCGGGCTGAGACCCAGTACTTC. Protein: CASSFARAETQYF.

The chain couples TRBV18 to TRBJ2-1, with D perhaps assigned TRBD1 or TRBD2 (5 bases each). CDR1 and CDR2 from the germline V gene are KGHSH and LQKENI. Trimming stripped 3 bases from V and 7 bases from J, with 16 bases between. The CDR3 has 15 amino acids. The CDR3 DNA reads as TGTGCCAGCTCACCTGGGGCTAGCCCTCATAATGAGCAGTTCTTC. It translates to CASSPGASPHNEQFF.

V is TRBV6-1 and J is TRBJ2-1; 7 bases align to TRBD2. With V trimmed by 2 bases and J by 5 bases, 12 bases remained unmatched. The germline V gene has CDR1 MNHNS and CDR2 SASEGT. CDR3 length: 17 residues. CDR3 nucleotide sequence: TGTGCCAGCAGTGAACTGGGACTACCGACCCCGGACAATGAGCAGTTCTTC. Translating it yields CASSELGLPTPDNEQFF.

The chain is built from TRBV7-2 and TRBJ2-7, with unresolved D. The CDR3 loop spans 15 amino acids. Germline CDR1 is SGHTA and CDR2 is FQGNSA. V was shortened by 3 bases and J by 0 bases, with 12 bases between the two germline ends. CDR3 sequence (DNA): TGTGCCAGCAGCTTTGGGGTTTCGGGCTCCTACGAGCAGTACTTC. Protein product: CASSFGVSGSYEQYF.

This chain joins TRBV11-3 and TRBJ2-3; 8 bases fit TRBD2. Trimming at V came to 3 bases and at J to 2 bases, leaving 4 bases not matched to a gene. CDR1 is SGHNT and CDR2 is YENEEA in the germline V gene. This CDR3 comprises 15 residues. CDR3 sequence: CASSLDGGATDTQYF. The CDR3 DNA reads TGTGCCAGCAGCTTGGACGGGGGGGCCACAGATACGCAGTATTTT.

This clone was seen only once. CDR3 DNA: TGTGCCAGCAGCCAGAGGGTAGGTTGGATCACTGAAGCTTTCTTT. Translated, it gives CASSQRVGWITEAFF. This chain connects TRBV7-2 to TRBJ1-1, with D hard to call. Germline values: CDR1 SGHTA, CDR2 FQGNSA. The ends were cut back, 5 bases at V and 4 bases at J, with 17 bases in the middle. The CDR3 loop spans 15 amino acids.

This clone was seen a few times. The chain has TRBV4-2 and TRBJ1-1; D unresolved. Germline V lookup: CDR1 LGHNA, CDR2 YNFKEQ. CDR3 length equals 15 residues. With 0 bases removed from V and 1 base from J, the gap between germline ends came to 9 bases. As DNA, the CDR3 is TGTGCCAGCAGCCAAGAAATGGAAAAGAACACTGAAGCTTTCTTT. Residues: CASSQEMEKNTEAFF.

The chain recombines TRBV7-8 with TRBJ2-5; TRBD2 matches at 9 bases. Germline V lookup: CDR1 SGHVS, CDR2 FQNEAQ. The CDR3 is 16 residues long. The V and J ends lost 0 bases and 4 bases, in that order; junction bases with no gene match: 6. The CDR3 coding sequence is TGTGCCAGCAGCTTAGCCGGGGCGGGGGGGCGAGAGACCCAGTACTTC. It translates to CASSLAGAGGRETQYF.

V is TRBV29-1 and J is TRBJ2-7; maybe TRBD2 (6 bases). Looked up from germline, CDR1 is SQVTM and CDR2 is ANQGSEA. The CDR3 consists of 11 residues. With 6 bases removed from V and 2 bases from J, the gap between germline ends came to 8 bases. The DNA for the CDR3 is TGCAGCGTAGGACTACCCTACGAGCAGTACTTC. It codes for CSVGLPYEQYF.

CDR3 bases: TGTGCCACCAGCAGAGGACTAGCGGGAGGGATCGGTGAGCAGTTCTTC. It yields the protein CATSRGLAGGIGEQFF. The V and J genes are TRBV15 and TRBJ2-1, with TRBD2 identical over 14 bases. Trimming at V came to 1 base and at J to 9 bases, leaving 5 bases not matched to a gene. The CDR3 runs to 16 residues. Germline lookup yields CDR1 LNHNV and CDR2 YYDKDF (reference sequence). The entire variable domain, with the rest obtained from reference TRBV15 and TRBJ2-1, is as follows: DAMVIQNPRYQVTQFGKPVTLSCSQTLNHNVMYWYQQKSSQAPKLLFHYYDKDFNNEADTPDNFQSRRPNTSFCFLDIRSPGLGDTAMYLCATSRGLAGGIGEQFFGPGTRLTVL.

This clone was seen once. The rearrangement joins TRBV27 to TRBJ2-7; 9 bases match TRBD2. V was pared by 7 bases and J by 5 bases, with 9 bases of the junction left unmatched. There are 14 residues in the CDR3. The germline gives CDR1 MNHEY, CDR2 SMNVEV (reference sequence). CDR3 bases: TGTGCCAGCAAACGAGCGGGAGGTGGCCACGAGCAGTACTTC. This encodes CASKRAGGGHEQYF.

This chain joins TRBV5-1 and TRBJ2-2, with 10 bases fitting TRBD1. The CDR3 runs to 16 residues. J was trimmed by 5 bases and V by 3 bases; bases with no gene match: 7. Germline CDR1 reads SGHRS; CDR2 reads YFSETQ. The CDR3 DNA follows: TGCGCCAGCAGCTACGATCCGGGACAGGGGACCGGGGAGCTGTTTTTT. This gives the protein CASSYDPGQGTGELFF.

This chain joins TRBV11-2 and TRBJ1-2; maybe TRBD1 (5 bases). CDR1 SGHAT and CDR2 FQNNGV come from the germline V gene. V shed 0 bases and J shed 5 bases, with 16 bases lying between them. The CDR3 contains 16 residues. The CDR3, as DNA: TGTGCCAGCAGCTTAGACGGAAGCCGGGGGAATTATGGCTACACCTTC. Translation gives CASSLDGSRGNYGYTF.

This chain joins TRBV5-8 and TRBJ2-1, with unresolved D. The V gene lost 4 bases and the J gene lost 0 bases, with 5 bases spanning the gap. Germline V gene lookup returns CDR1 SGHTS and CDR2 YDEGEE. The CDR3 sequence is 13 residues long. In nucleotides, the CDR3 is TGTGCCAGCAGCCTGAGCTCCTACAATGAGCAGTTCTTC. Translating gives CASSLSSYNEQFF.

J is TRBJ2-7 and V is TRBV13; 9 bases align to TRBD2. Unmatched junction bases numbered 6, after V lost 1 base and J lost 2 bases. This CDR3 region has 16 residues. CDR1 PRHDT and CDR2 FYEKMQ come from the germline V gene (reference sequence). CDR3 coding DNA: TGTGCCAGCAGCTTAGACCCTAGCGGGGAACCCTACGAGCAGTACTTC. It yields the protein CASSLDPSGEPYEQYF.

This rearrangement joins TRBV11-2 to TRBJ2-7; D is unclear. Trimming shortened V by 5 bases and J by 7 bases, and 12 bases separated the two germline ends. Per germline, CDR1 SGHAT and CDR2 FQNNGV. This CDR3 is 12 amino acids long. DNA of the CDR3: TGTGCCAGCAGCCCCGTCTGGGGTGAGCAGTACTTC. Translating it yields CASSPVWGEQYF.

The V call is TRBV19, the J call TRBJ2-1; a weak D match, TRBD2 (6 bases). V was pared by 6 bases and J by 0 bases, with 12 bases between. In germline, CDR1 is LNHDA, CDR2 SQIVND (reference sequence). The CDR3 has 15 amino acids. The CDR3 DNA sequence: TGTGCCAGTAGGCTAGCGCCAAGCTCCTACAATGAGCAGTTCTTC. Its translation is CASRLAPSSYNEQFF.

The chain couples TRBV13 to TRBJ2-1, with TRBD1 as a possible D gene (6 bases). Trimming took off 2 bases at V and 7 bases at J, with 18 bases between the two ends. CDR3 length equals 16 residues. The germline gives CDR1 PRHDT, CDR2 FYEKMQ (reference sequence). The DNA of the CDR3 is TGTGCCAGCAGCTTATCCGGACACAGGGATTGGAATGAGCAGTTCTTC. As protein: CASSLSGHRDWNEQFF.

The chain employs TRBV5-4 and TRBJ2-3; 8 bases map to TRBD2. Germline trimming cut 1 base from V and 2 bases from J; bases unmatched to any gene: 3. The CDR3 sequence is 15 residues long. CDR1 and CDR2 from the germline V gene are SGHNT and YYREEE (reference sequence). The CDR3, as DNA: TGTGCCAGCAGCTTGTGGCGGGGGGCCACAGATACGCAGTATTTT. It encodes CASSLWRGATDTQYF.

The chain employs TRBV6-1 and TRBJ2-5; D ambiguous. This CDR3 is 18 amino acids long. Trimming cost V 3 bases and J 2 bases, with 22 bases left between them. CDR1 and CDR2 (germline): MNHNS, SASEGT. The CDR3 here is CASSDRPERRMGQETQYF. The DNA of the CDR3 is TGTGCCAGCAGTGATAGGCCCGAGCGCAGAATGGGACAAGAGACCCAGTACTTC.

The rearrangement links TRBV19 to TRBJ1-1, with D perhaps TRBD1 (5 bases). This CDR3 spans 13 amino acids. Per the germline V gene, CDR1 is LNHDA and CDR2 is SQIVND (reference sequence). The ends were cut back, 2 bases at V and 6 bases at J, with 10 bases in the middle. The CDR3 reads CASSIMAGSEAFF. The CDR3 DNA sequence: TGTGCCAGTAGTATAATGGCAGGGTCTGAAGCTTTCTTT.

V usage is TRBV28 and J usage is TRBJ2-5, with 10 bases identical to TRBD2. CDR1 and CDR2 (germline): MDHEN, SYDVKM. The CDR3 length is 16 residues. Trimming removed 2 bases from V and 2 bases from J; junction bases left unmatched: 5. This CDR3 reads CASSLPSGGGQETQYF. The CDR3, as DNA: TGTGCCAGCAGTTTACCTAGCGGGGGTGGTCAAGAGACCCAGTACTTC.

The CDR3 DNA is TGCGCCACCCGGACGACAACCGAATTTCATAAAGCTTTCTTT. Its protein product is CATRTTTEFHKAFF. This chain joins TRBV4-1 and TRBJ1-1; no definite D call. V lost 10 bases to trimming and J lost 9 bases, with 24 bases between them. This CDR3 region has 14 residues. Germline lookup yields CDR1 MGHRA and CDR2 YSYEKL.

The rearrangement uses TRBV5-1 and TRBJ2-7; tentative D call: TRBD2 (5 bases). Trimming removed 0 bases at V and 0 bases at J, with 10 bases between. The CDR3 spans 15 residues. Germline V gene data show CDR1 as SGHRS and CDR2 as YFSETQ. CDR3 DNA sequence: TGCGCCAGCAGCTTGGGAAGCGGACCCTCCTACGAGCAGTACTTC. Translating gives CASSLGSGPSYEQYF.

In nucleotides, the CDR3 is TGTGCCAGCTCACCATTGGGGGAATCCTACGAGCAGTACTTC. It translates to CASSPLGESYEQYF. V gene TRBV18 combines with J gene TRBJ2-7; D is tentatively TRBD1 or TRBD2 (5 bases each). Germline values: CDR1 KGHSH, CDR2 LQKENI. V dropped 2 bases and J dropped 1 base, with 9 bases sitting between them. CDR3 length: 14 amino acids.

The chain combines TRBV15 with TRBJ1-6, with unresolved D. This CDR3 is built from 13 residues. CDR1 is LNHNV and CDR2 is YYDKDF in the germline V gene (reference sequence). Trimming pared 7 bases from V and 8 bases from J, leaving 12 bases between. CDR3 DNA: TGTGCCACCACCCAATCGAACTATTCACCCCTCCACTTT. Its translation is CATTQSNYSPLHF.

This clone appeared once. This rearrangement joins TRBV14 to TRBJ2-2; D remains unclear. Between the trimmed V and J ends, which lost 3 bases and 8 bases, there was a span of 7 bases. Germline V lookup: CDR1 SGHDN, CDR2 FVKESK. This CDR3 contains 12 residues. This CDR3 reads CASSHIRGELFF. CDR3 sequence (DNA): TGTGCCAGCAGCCACATTAGGGGGGAGCTGTTTTTT.

V gene TRBV18 combines with J gene TRBJ2-7; 12 bases are a match to TRBD2. V gave up 3 bases and J gave up 2 bases; unmatched junction bases: 8. CDR3 size: 17 residues. The germline CDR1 and CDR2 sequences are KGHSH and LQKENI. In DNA, the CDR3 is TGTGCCAGCTCACCCCCGGAGACTAGCGGGAGCCCCTACGAGCAGTACTTC. It translates to CASSPPETSGSPYEQYF.